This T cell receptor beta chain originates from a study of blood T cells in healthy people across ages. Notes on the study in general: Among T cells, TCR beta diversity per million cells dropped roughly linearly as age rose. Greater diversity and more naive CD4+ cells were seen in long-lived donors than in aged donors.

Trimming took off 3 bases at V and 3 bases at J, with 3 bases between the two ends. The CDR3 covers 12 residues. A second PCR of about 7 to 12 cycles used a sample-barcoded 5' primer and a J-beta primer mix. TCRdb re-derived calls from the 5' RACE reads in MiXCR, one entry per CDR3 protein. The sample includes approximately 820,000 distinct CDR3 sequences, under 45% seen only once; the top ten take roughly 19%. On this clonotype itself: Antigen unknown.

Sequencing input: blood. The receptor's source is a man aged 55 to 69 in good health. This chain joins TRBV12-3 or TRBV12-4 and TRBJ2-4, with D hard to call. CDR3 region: CASSFSKNIQYF. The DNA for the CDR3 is TGTGCCAGCAGTTTCAGCAAAAACATTCAGTACTTC.